This TCR beta chain was obtained from a study of T cell responses to AZD1222 COVID-19 vaccine. Libraries were prepared by immunoSEQ multiplex PCR; TCRdb keeps only in-frame clonotypes and omits some of them. This table holds around 200,000 clones, approximately 86% found once. Turning to this clone: Its antigen is still unknown.

The CDR3 loop spans 16 amino acids. CDR1 is KGHSY, CDR2 FQNENV, per germline. Trimming took 3 bases from V and 6 from J; bases not matched to a gene: 8. Notes on the study in general: Repertoires were collected only later (after the peak T cell response had occurred).

The receptor comes from an adult in good health. This specimen consisted of peripheral blood, obtained on day 0 of AZD1222 vaccination. The chain recombines TRBV16 with TRBJ1-2; 12 bases are shared with TRBD1. The CDR3 sequence: CASSQSPGQGAHGYTF. The CDR3 nucleotides read TGTGCCAGCAGCCAGTCTCCGGGACAGGGGGCCCATGGCTACACCTTC.